This passage covers 13 T cell receptor beta chains from one sample sequenced in a study of technical replicates of blood from a few donors (dated by TCRdb to 2016 to 2017). The library came from the immunoSEQ multiplex PCR assay. TCRdb obtained this table from immuneACCESS and retained in-frame rearrangements with V and J assigned. These tables miss some clones; where compared with another copy, unresolved V genes account for less than half of the shortfall, and the remainder is unexplained. Within this sample are some 67,000 clones, with roughly 98% of them counted one time only. The ten largest clones capture under 0.2% of the sample. The specimen sequenced was T cells isolated from PBMCs. Receptor source: a human donor in good health.

V usage is TRBV7-6 and J usage is TRBJ1-4; 10 nucleotides align to TRBD1. J lost 5 bases, V lost 4 bases, and 7 bases had no gene match. The CDR3 runs to 16 residues. Germline V lookup: CDR1 SGHVS, CDR2 FNYEAQ. The CDR3 DNA follows: TGTGCCAGCAGCTCACAACCGGGACAGGGGAATGAAAAACTGTTTTTT. This translates into CASSSQPGQGNEKLFF.

The chain couples TRBV5-5 to TRBJ1-1, with D tentatively TRBD1 (6 bases). V was clipped by 6 bases and J by 1 base, with 13 bases between them. The CDR3 sequence is 14 residues long. Germline CDR1 SGHKS, CDR2 YYEKEE (reference sequence). Written as DNA, the CDR3 is TGTGCCAGCACACGGGGGGCGTCGAACACTGAAGCTTTCTTT. This translates into CASTRGASNTEAFF.

The chain couples TRBV7-9 to TRBJ1-6, with 7 bases fitting TRBD1. This CDR3 is 16 amino acids long. V lost 6 bases and J lost 0; bases outside the gene matches: 5. CDR1 SEHNR and CDR2 FQNEAQ come from the germline V gene (reference sequence). This CDR3 reads CASRGQESSYNSPLHF. DNA of the CDR3: TGTGCCAGCAGAGGACAGGAGAGCTCCTATAATTCACCCCTCCACTTT.

The rearrangement links TRBV29-1 to TRBJ2-1; TRBD2 matches 13 bases. Germline V gene data show CDR1 as SQVTM and CDR2 as ANQGSEA. This CDR3 contains 15 residues. The J segment lost 3 bases and the V segment lost 7 bases, leaving 6 bases of the junction unmatched. The CDR3 nucleotides read TGCAGCGCAATCCGGACTAGCGGGAGCTACAATGAGCAGTTCTTC. Translated: CSAIRTSGSYNEQFF.

The gene calls are TRBV7-2 and TRBJ2-5; 10 nucleotides align to TRBD1. The CDR3 loop spans 16 amino acids. Germline V gene sequence: CDR1 SGHTA, CDR2 FQGNSA. Germline trimming cut 1 base from V and 5 bases from J; bases unmatched to any gene: 7. CDR3 coding DNA: TGTGCCAGCAGCTTAGGGCCGACAGGGGGCCTCGAGACCCAGTACTTC. Its translation: CASSLGPTGGLETQYF.

This chain links TRBV19 with TRBJ1-1; D may be TRBD1 (5 bases). V shed 3 bases and J shed 0 bases, with 11 bases lying between them. The germline CDR1 and CDR2 sequences are LNHDA and SQIVND (reference sequence). This CDR3 has 15 amino acids. The CDR3, as DNA: TGTGCCAGTAGTATCCCCCAGGGTATGAACACTGAAGCTTTCTTT. Its translation is CASSIPQGMNTEAFF.

The CDR3: CASSVAGGDNEQFF. The DNA for the CDR3 is TGCGCCAGCAGTGTGGCGGGGGGGGACAATGAGCAGTTCTTC. The rearrangement joins TRBV5-1 to TRBJ2-1, with TRBD2 matching over 9 bases. Germline V lookup: CDR1 SGHRS, CDR2 YFSETQ. CDR3 size: 14 residues. V lost 5 bases and J lost 5; bases outside the gene matches: 5.

The chain is built from TRBV25-1 and TRBJ1-1; D not certain. CDR3 length: 16 residues. Trimming pared 2 bases from V and 4 bases from J, leaving 17 bases between. Germline V CDR1 and CDR2: MGHDK, SYGVNS. The CDR3 protein is CASSEIWHSGGTEAFF. The CDR3 DNA reads TGTGCCAGCAGTGAAATATGGCACTCAGGAGGCACTGAAGCTTTCTTT.

This clone showed up just once. The V call is TRBV11-2, the J call TRBJ2-6; D ambiguous. This CDR3 is 14 amino acids long. V lost 7 bases, J lost 2 bases, and 9 bases lay in between. CDR1 is SGHAT and CDR2 is FQNNGV in the germline V gene. CDR3 nucleotide sequence: TGTGCCAGCACCCCCCCGGCTGGGGCCAACGTCCTGACTTTC. Encoded protein: CASTPPAGANVLTF.

The J gene is TRBJ2-5, the V gene TRBV2; no firm D call. Germline CDR1 reads SNHLY; CDR2 reads FYNNEI. The CDR3 has 13 amino acids. Trimming left V 9 bases short and J 2 bases short, with 13 bases between. The CDR3 region is CASARLRQETQYF. As DNA, the CDR3 is TGTGCCAGTGCTCGACTTCGGCAAGAGACCCAGTACTTC.

The chain has TRBV4-1 and TRBJ1-1, with D unresolved. CDR3 size: 16 residues. The ends were cut back, 0 bases at V and 7 bases at J, with 18 bases in the middle. Germline CDR1 is MGHRA and CDR2 is YSYEKL. CDR3 coding DNA: TGCGCCAGCAGCCAAGACCCTGGGCGCCTTGCCAGTGAAGCTTTCTTT. It specifies CASSQDPGRLASEAFF.

V usage is TRBV5-4 and J usage is TRBJ1-2; D ambiguous. V was cut by 2 bases and J by 4 bases, with 9 bases left in between. Germline lookup yields CDR1 SGHNT and CDR2 YYREEE (reference sequence). The CDR3 is 13 amino acids. In nucleotides, the CDR3 is TGTGCCAGCAGCTTCGACACAACCTATGGCTACACCTTC. Translation gives CASSFDTTYGYTF.

The chain couples TRBV14 to TRBJ1-1; TRBD1 is a possible D gene (5 bases). CDR3 size: 15 residues. The V end lost 2 bases, the J end lost 5 bases, and 15 bases lay between the germline ends. Germline V gene data show CDR1 as SGHDN and CDR2 as FVKESK. CDR3 bases: TGTGCCAGCAGCCAATACGGCCAGGGTCGAACTGAAGCTTTCTTT. Its protein is CASSQYGQGRTEAFF.